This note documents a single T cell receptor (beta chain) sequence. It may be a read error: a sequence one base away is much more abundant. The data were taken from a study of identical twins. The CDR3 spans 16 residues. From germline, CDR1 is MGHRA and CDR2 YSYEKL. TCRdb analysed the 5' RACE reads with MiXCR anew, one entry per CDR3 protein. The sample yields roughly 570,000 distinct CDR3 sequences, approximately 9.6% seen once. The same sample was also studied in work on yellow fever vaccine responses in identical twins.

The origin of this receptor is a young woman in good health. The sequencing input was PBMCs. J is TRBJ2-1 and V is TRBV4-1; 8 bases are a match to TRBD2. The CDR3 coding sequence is TGCGCCGGCAGCCAAGATCAAGCGGGAGTATGGAGTGAGCAGTTCTTC. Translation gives CAGSQDQAGVWSEQFF.